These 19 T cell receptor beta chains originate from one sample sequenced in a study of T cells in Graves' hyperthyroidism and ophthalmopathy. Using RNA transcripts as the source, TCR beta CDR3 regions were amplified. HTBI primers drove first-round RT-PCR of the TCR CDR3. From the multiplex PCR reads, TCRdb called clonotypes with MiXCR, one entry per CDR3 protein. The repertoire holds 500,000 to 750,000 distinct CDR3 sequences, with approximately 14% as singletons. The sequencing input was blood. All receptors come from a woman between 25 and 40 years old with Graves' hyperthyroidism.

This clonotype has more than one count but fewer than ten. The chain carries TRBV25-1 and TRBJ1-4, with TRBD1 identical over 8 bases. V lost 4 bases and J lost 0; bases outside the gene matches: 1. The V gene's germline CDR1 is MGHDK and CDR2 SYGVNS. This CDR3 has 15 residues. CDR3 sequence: CASSGTGPTNEKLFF. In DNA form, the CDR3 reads TGTGCCAGCAGTGGGACAGGGCCAACTAATGAAAAACTGTTTTTT.

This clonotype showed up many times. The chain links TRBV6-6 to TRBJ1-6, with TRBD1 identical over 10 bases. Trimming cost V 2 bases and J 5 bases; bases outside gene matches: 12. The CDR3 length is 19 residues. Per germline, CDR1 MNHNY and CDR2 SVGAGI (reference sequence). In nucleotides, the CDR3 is TGTGCCAGCAGTTACACTACCGGGACAGGGGTAGTGGATAATTCACCCCTCCACTTT. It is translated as CASSYTTGTGVVDNSPLHF.

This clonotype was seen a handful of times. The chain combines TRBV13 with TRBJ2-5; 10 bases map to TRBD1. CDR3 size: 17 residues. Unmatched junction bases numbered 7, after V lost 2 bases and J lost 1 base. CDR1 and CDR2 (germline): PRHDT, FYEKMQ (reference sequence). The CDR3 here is CASSLLRDRGSQETQYF. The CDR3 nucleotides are TGTGCCAGCAGCTTATTGAGGGACAGGGGATCCCAAGAGACCCAGTACTTC.

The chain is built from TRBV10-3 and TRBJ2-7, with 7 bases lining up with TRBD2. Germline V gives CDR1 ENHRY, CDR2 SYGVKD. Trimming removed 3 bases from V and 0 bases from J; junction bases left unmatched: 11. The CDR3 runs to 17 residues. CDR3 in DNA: TGTGCCATCAGTGAAAACTTTAGCGGGCCACACTCCTACGAGCAGTACTTC. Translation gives CAISENFSGPHSYEQYF.

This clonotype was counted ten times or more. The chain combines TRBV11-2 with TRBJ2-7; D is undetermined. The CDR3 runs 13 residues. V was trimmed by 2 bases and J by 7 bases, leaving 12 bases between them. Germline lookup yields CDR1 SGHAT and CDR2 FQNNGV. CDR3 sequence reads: CASSLHFQAEQYF. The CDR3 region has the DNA TGTGCCAGCAGCTTACACTTCCAGGCGGAGCAGTACTTC.

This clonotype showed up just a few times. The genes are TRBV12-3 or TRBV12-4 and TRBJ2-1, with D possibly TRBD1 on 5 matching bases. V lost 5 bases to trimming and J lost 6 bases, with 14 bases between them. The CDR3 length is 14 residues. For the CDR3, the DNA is TGTGCCAGCAGTCGGACACTGATGAGCAATGAGCAGTTCTTC. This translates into CASSRTLMSNEQFF.

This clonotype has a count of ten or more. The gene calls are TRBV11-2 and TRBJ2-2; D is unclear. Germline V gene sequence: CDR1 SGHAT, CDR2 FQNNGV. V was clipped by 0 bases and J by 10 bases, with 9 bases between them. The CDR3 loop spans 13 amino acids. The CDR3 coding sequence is TGTGCCAGCAGCTTAGATTTAAGCGTGGAGCTGTTTTTT. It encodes CASSLDLSVELFF.

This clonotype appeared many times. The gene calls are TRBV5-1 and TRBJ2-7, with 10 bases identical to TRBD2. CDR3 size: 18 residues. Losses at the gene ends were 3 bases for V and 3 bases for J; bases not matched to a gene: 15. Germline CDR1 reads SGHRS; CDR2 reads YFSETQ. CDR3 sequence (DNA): TGCGCCAGCAGCTGGAATCCGAGGGGGACTAGCGTGCTCTACGAGCAGTACTTC. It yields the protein CASSWNPRGTSVLYEQYF.

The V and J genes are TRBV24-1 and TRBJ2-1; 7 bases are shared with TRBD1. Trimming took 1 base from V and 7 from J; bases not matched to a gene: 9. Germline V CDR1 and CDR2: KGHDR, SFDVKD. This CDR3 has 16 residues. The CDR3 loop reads CATSDFTGALDNEQFF. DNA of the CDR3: TGTGCCACCAGTGATTTCACAGGGGCATTGGATAATGAGCAGTTCTTC.

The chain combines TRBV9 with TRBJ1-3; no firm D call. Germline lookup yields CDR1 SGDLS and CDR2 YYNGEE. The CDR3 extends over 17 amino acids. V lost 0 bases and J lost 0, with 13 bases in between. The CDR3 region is CASSVVGVASSGNTIYF. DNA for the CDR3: TGTGCCAGCAGCGTAGTGGGCGTCGCCAGCTCTGGAAACACCATATATTTT. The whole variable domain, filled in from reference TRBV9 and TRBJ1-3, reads DSGVTQTPKHLITATGQRVTLRCSPRSGDLSVYWYQQSLDQGLQFLIQYYNGEERAKGNILERFSAQQFPDLHSELNLSSLELGDSALYFCASSVVGVASSGNTIYFGEGSWLTVV.

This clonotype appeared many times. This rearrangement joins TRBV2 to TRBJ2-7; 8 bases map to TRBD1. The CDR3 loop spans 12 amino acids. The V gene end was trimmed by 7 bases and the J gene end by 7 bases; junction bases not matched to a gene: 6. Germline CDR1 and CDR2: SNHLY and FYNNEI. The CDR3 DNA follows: TGTGCCAGCATAGCGACAGGGGAAGAGCAGTACTTC. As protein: CASIATGEEQYF.

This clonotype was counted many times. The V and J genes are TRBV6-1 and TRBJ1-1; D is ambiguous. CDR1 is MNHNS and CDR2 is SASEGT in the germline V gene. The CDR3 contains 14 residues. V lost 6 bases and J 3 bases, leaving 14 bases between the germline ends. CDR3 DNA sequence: TGTGCCAGCAGCGTTCAAATGGAAGACACTGAAGCTTTCTTT. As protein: CASSVQMEDTEAFF.

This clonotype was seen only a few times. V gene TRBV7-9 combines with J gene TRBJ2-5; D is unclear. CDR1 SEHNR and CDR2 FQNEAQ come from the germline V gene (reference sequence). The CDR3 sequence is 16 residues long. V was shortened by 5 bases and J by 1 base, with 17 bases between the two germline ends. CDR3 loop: CASSPPALNTQETQYF. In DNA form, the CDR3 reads TGTGCCAGCAGCCCGCCAGCCCTTAATACCCAAGAGACCCAGTACTTC.

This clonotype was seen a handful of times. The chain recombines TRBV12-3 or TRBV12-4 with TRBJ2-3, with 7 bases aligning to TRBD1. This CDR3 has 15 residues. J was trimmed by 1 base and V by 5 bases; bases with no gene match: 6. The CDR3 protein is CASSPWGQRTDTQYF. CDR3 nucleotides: TGTGCCAGCAGTCCCTGGGGACAGCGCACAGATACGCAGTATTTT.

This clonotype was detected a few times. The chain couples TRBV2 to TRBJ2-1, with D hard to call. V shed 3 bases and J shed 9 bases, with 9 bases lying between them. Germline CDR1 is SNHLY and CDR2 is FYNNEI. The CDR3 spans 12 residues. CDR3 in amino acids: CASSDPESEQFF. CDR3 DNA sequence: TGTGCCAGCAGTGATCCAGAAAGTGAGCAGTTCTTC.

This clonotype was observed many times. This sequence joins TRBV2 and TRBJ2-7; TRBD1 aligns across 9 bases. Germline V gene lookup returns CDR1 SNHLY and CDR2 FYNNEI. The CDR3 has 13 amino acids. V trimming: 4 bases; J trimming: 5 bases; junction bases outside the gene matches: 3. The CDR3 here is CASSGDRVNEQYF. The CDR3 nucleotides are TGTGCCAGCAGTGGGGACAGGGTGAACGAGCAGTACTTC.

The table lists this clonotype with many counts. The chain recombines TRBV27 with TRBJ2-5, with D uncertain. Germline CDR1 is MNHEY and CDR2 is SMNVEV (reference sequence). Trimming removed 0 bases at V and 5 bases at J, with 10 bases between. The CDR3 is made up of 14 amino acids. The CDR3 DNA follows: TGTGCCAGCAGTTTATCGTCCTTTGGGGAGACCCAGTACTTC. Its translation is CASSLSSFGETQYF.

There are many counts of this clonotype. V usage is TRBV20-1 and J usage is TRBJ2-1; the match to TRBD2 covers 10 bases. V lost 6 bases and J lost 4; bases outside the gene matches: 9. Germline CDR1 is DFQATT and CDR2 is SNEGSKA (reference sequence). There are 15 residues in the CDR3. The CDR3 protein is CSAKSGRASYNEQFF. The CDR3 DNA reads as TGCAGTGCCAAAAGCGGGAGGGCCTCATACAATGAGCAGTTCTTC.

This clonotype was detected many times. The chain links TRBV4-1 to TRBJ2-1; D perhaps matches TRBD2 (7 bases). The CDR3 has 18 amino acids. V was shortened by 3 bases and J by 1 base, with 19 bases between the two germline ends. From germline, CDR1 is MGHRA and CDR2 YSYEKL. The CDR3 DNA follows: TGCGCCAGCAGCCATCCGAAGGGGGGGCAAGGGTCCTACAATGAGCAGTTCTTC. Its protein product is CASSHPKGGQGSYNEQFF.